This T cell receptor (beta chain) was recorded in a study of Ad26.COV2.S vaccination and SARS-CoV-2 variants. About the study: Intramuscular Ad26.COV2.S doses were given once or twice, 56 days apart. Study-wide results and limits: Reported findings describe substantial breadth in spike-specific CD8+ and CD4+ T cell responses following vaccination.

On this clone itself: Its antigen is unknown.

The sample's treatment: 19 received Ad26.COV2.S at low or high dose, single or two shots; 5 received placebo; per-sample allocation not given. The samples were gathered on day 63 after the first injection of vaccine or placebo. Based in Boston, the donor was an adult of 18-55 years. The vaccine delivered Wuhan-strain SARS-CoV-2 spike through an Ad26 vector. TCRdb keeps only in-frame clones here, not all; method: immunoSEQ multiplex PCR. The sample consists of fewer than 500,000 clones, less than 95% of them appearing once. V trimming: 4 bases; J trimming: 4 bases; junction bases outside the gene matches: 8. The germline V gene has CDR1 SGHTA and CDR2 FQGNSA. This CDR3 has 18 amino acids.

The sequence was collected from a person between 18 and 65 years old who received the Ad26.COV2.S COVID-19 vaccine or a placebo. The source material was peripheral blood, sampled in a trial of Ad26.COV2.S vaccine versus placebo. This chain uses TRBV7-2 with TRBJ2-3; TRBD2 aligns across 16 bases. The CDR3 sequence is CASSYPGLAGGKSDTQYF. In DNA, the CDR3 is TGTGCCAGCAGCTATCCGGGACTAGCGGGGGGGAAATCAGATACGCAGTATTTT.